This paragraph covers one T cell receptor beta chain sequence. The sample comes from a study of cytomegalovirus exposure and HLA in healthy donors. Study-level information: Genotyping showed around 80% of over 350 donors falling in the Caucasian-associated ancestry cluster.

The PCR made use of 60 Vbeta and 13 Jbeta primers. The data were produced by immunoSEQ multiplex PCR, yet TCRdb's version contains in-frame clones alone and is incomplete. The table lists 150,000 to 200,000 clones, approximately 88% of them singletons. The CDR3 covers 15 residues. Looked up from germline, CDR1 is LNHNV and CDR2 is YYDKDF (reference sequence). V shed 5 bases and J shed 2 bases, with 13 bases lying between them. The V and J genes are TRBV15 and TRBJ2-1, with D perhaps TRBD1 (6 bases). Material: PBMCs. The sequence was collected from a boy aged 5 to 17 in good health and CMV-seronegative. CDR3 protein: CATSPDSRTYNEQFF. In nucleotides, the CDR3 is TGTGCCACCAGCCCGGACAGTCGAACCTACAATGAGCAGTTCTTC.